A selection of T cell receptor beta chains follows, all from one sample in a study of control samples from healthy donors and cancer patients. Sequenced by immunoSEQ multiplex PCR; TCRdb stores in-frame clones only, minus some. Of around 81,000 clones listed, approximately 95% are singletons. Material for sequencing was blood. All receptors derive from a woman aged 30 to 39 in good health. The CDR3 runs from the conserved cysteine through the conserved F or W. Each record gives: CDR3 protein, V gene, J gene.

cdr3_aa: CASSYLTANTGELFF; v_call: TRBV6-5; j_call: TRBJ2-2
cdr3_aa: CASSLFWGQNYGYTF; v_call: TRBV7-8; j_call: TRBJ1-2
cdr3_aa: CASSPRATGGLSYEQYF; v_call: TRBV27; j_call: TRBJ2-7
cdr3_aa: CASSMSGNTGELFF; v_call: TRBV28; j_call: TRBJ2-2
cdr3_aa: CASKEGKGAFF; v_call: TRBV6-5; j_call: TRBJ1-1
cdr3_aa: CASSFGLPTDTQYF; v_call: TRBV19; j_call: TRBJ2-3
cdr3_aa: CASSKTGVGEKLFF; v_call: TRBV27; j_call: TRBJ1-4
cdr3_aa: CASSEFGDEQYF; v_call: TRBV10-1; j_call: TRBJ2-7
cdr3_aa: CASSATYEQYF; v_call: TRBV7-8; j_call: TRBJ2-7
cdr3_aa: CASRSPGHSSGDTEAFF; v_call: TRBV19; j_call: TRBJ1-1
cdr3_aa: CASSGTALEQYF; v_call: TRBV28; j_call: TRBJ2-7
cdr3_aa: CASGLGLAVLQETQYF; v_call: TRBV7-7; j_call: TRBJ2-5
cdr3_aa: CASGLAGLNTGELFF; v_call: TRBV7-9; j_call: TRBJ2-2
cdr3_aa: CASKDRAYEQYF; v_call: TRBV28; j_call: TRBJ2-7
cdr3_aa: CASSPPLRVYEQYF; v_call: TRBV11-2; j_call: TRBJ2-7
cdr3_aa: CASSIRDPEKLFF; v_call: TRBV18; j_call: TRBJ1-4
cdr3_aa: CASSGAVRSSYEQYF; v_call: TRBV6-5; j_call: TRBJ2-7
cdr3_aa: CASSPGIYEKLFF; v_call: TRBV2; j_call: TRBJ1-4
cdr3_aa: CASNSDRGLGYGYTF; v_call: TRBV19; j_call: TRBJ1-2
cdr3_aa: CASSQAGQNEKLFF; v_call: TRBV3-1/TRBV3-2; j_call: TRBJ1-4
cdr3_aa: CASSLHGSGAFF; v_call: TRBV7-9; j_call: TRBJ1-1
cdr3_aa: CASSPGGTGHTGELFF; v_call: TRBV11-1; j_call: TRBJ2-2
cdr3_aa: CASSPGGNGESQYF; v_call: TRBV5-1; j_call: TRBJ2-3
cdr3_aa: CAWSDRGYTEAFF; v_call: TRBV30; j_call: TRBJ1-1
cdr3_aa: CASSLTALSYEQYF; v_call: TRBV2; j_call: TRBJ2-7
cdr3_aa: CASGLTLTGGEAFF; v_call: TRBV12-5; j_call: TRBJ1-1